Included here is one T cell receptor (beta chain) sequence, with context. The target antigen is unknown. The data were produced by immunoSEQ multiplex PCR, yet TCRdb's version contains in-frame clones alone and is incomplete. The sample lists more than 2 million clones; 80% to 95% were seen once. The data derive from a study of shared clonotypes between healthy human individuals. Study-wide results and limits: Larger estimated richness was generally recorded for naive subsets relative to memory subsets.

Positively selected for CCR7, the CD45RO-negative cells used as naive CD8 cells excluded terminally differentiated effector memory CD45RA+ cells. The length of the CDR3 is 16 residues. The ends were cut back, 1 base at V and 3 bases at J, with 14 bases in the middle. CDR1 and CDR2 (germline): MNHEY, SMNVEV (reference sequence). The sequencing sample was made of naive CD8+ T cells from PBMCs. The TCR comes from a man aged 18 to 29 in good health. Some clones in this sample may be carry-over from other donors' samples. This sequence joins TRBV27 and TRBJ2-3; D gene ambiguous. Here the CDR3 reads CASSLLRAVGTDTQYF. CDR3 DNA: TGTGCCAGCAGTTTATTAAGGGCGGTAGGGACAGATACGCAGTATTTT.